This T cell receptor (beta chain) was sequenced during a study of T cell responses to AZD1222 COVID-19 vaccine. Points on this clone: No antigen is known for it.

The repertoire was sequenced with immunoSEQ multiplex PCR; TCRdb's copy has only in-frame clones and lacks some. Of 100,000 to 150,000 clones in the sample, more than 70% were seen once. V dropped 4 bases and J dropped 8 bases, with 5 bases sitting between them. CDR1 and CDR2 (germline): SNHLY, FYNNEI. CDR3 length equals 10 residues. Overall study findings and caveats: Females outnumbered males among donors, who were mostly white British; clonal diversity was possibly underestimated. Baseline serostatus was positive in only a handful of AZD1222 recipients. Spike-wide vaccine-associated CD4 TCRs dominated at 160-218 and 743-854. Repertoire collection took place solely once the T cell response had peaked.

The clonotype originates from an adult in good health. V and J are TRBV2 and TRBJ1-2; D is unclear. Sample: peripheral blood, taken on day 0 of AZD1222 vaccination. The CDR3 spells CASSGWGYTF. In DNA form, the CDR3 reads TGTGCCAGCAGTGGATGGGGCTACACCTTC.